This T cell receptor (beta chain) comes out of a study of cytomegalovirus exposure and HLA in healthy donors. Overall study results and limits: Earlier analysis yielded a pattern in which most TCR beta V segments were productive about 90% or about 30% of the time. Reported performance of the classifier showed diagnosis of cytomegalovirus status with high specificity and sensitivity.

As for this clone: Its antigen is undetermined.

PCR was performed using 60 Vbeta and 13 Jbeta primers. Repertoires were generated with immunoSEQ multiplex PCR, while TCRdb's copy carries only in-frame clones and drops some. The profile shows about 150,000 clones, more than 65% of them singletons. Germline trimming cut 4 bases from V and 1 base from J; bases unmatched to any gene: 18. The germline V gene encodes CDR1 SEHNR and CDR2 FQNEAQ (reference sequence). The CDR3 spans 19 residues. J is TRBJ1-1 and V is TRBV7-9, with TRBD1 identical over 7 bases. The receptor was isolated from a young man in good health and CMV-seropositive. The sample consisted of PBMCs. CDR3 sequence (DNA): TGTGCCAGCAGCTCCTTCGCACGGGACAGAGGCGATCAGAACACTGAAGCTTTCTTT. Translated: CASSSFARDRGDQNTEAFF. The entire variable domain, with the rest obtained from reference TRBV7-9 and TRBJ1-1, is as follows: DTGVSQNPRHKITKRGQNVTFRCDPISEHNRLYWYRQTLGQGPEFLTYFQNEAQLEKSRLLSDRFSAERPKGSFSTLEIQRTEQGDSAMYLCASSSFARDRGDQNTEAFFGQGTRLTVV.